Listed here is a single T cell receptor beta chain. Sequencing was performed with immunoSEQ multiplex PCR; in TCRdb, only in-frame clones are kept and a portion is missing. The top ten hold more than 9.5% of the sample, which has approximately 58,000 clones, about 90% seen once. This sample stems from a study of control samples from healthy donors and cancer patients. Germline V gene data show CDR1 as WNHNN and CDR2 as SYGVQD (reference sequence). The CDR3 runs 14 residues. Deletions cut 2 bases from V and 7 bases from J, with 11 bases between. The sample consisted of PBMCs. The chain joins TRBV10-1 to TRBJ1-4; maybe TRBD1 (5 bases). The receptor comes from a woman aged 55-69 years with lung cancer. Written as DNA, the CDR3 is TGCGCCAGCAGTGAGAACACGGGACCTGAAAAACTGTTTTTT. Protein product: CASSENTGPEKLFF.